This record covers a single TCR beta chain. The data belong to a study of blood T cell repertoires in COVID-19. Study in general: Acute and convalescent COVID-19 specimens originated in the United States, Italy and Spain.

The method was immunoSEQ multiplex PCR; TCRdb's version includes in-frame clones alone and lacks a portion of them. The sample records fewer than 400,000 clones, 75% to 90% being singletons. Looked up from germline, CDR1 is LGHDT and CDR2 is YNNKEL (reference sequence). The CDR3 has 13 amino acids. V lost 0 bases and J 7 bases, leaving 7 bases between the germline ends. This clonotype originated in a man in his sixties who had recovered from COVID-19. The chain is built from TRBV3-1 (or the pseudogene TRBV3-2) and TRBJ1-5, with unresolved D. The sequenced sample consisted of PBMCs or T cells enriched from blood (not recorded which). The CDR3 nucleotides are TGTGCCAGCAGCCAAGACAGATACCAGCCCCAGCATTTT. Its protein product is CASSQDRYQPQHF.